This paragraph reports one TCR beta chain. The sample originates from a study of T cell responses to AZD1222 COVID-19 vaccine. From germline, CDR1 is MGHRA and CDR2 YSYEKL. The CDR3 consists of 17 residues. V was trimmed by 0 bases and J by 0 bases, leaving 14 bases between them. Here immunoSEQ multiplex PCR was the method, and the copy in TCRdb shows in-frame clones only, minus some. The top ten clones hold over 3.5% of a sample with over 130,000 clones, about 89% of them seen once. The receptor was derived from an adult in good health. The chain recombines TRBV4-1 with TRBJ1-2, with a weak D call TRBD1 (6 bases). The source was peripheral blood, collected on day 0 of AZD1222 vaccination. The CDR3 is CASSQDRGASSNYGYTF. DNA for the CDR3: TGCGCCAGCAGCCAAGATCGGGGGGCAAGTTCTAACTATGGCTACACCTTC.